A selection of T cell receptor beta chains follows, all from one sample in a study of T cells in Graves' hyperthyroidism and ophthalmopathy. MiXCR, run by TCRdb on the multiplex PCR reads, gives a single entry per CDR3 protein. The profile shows approximately 700,000 distinct CDR3 sequences, about a sixth of them singletons. The specimen sequenced was blood. These receptors originate from a man younger than 35 with Graves' hyperthyroidism. The CDR3 runs from the conserved cysteine through the conserved F or W. A D gene is named only where the DNA matches it firmly. The size entry is marked missing in some rows and otherwise reads once, few, many or a size class.

j_call,d_call,v_call,clone_size,cdr3_nt,cdr3_aa
TRBJ2-1,-,TRBV7-9,-,TGTGCCATACGGGGTCCCCCCTACAATGAGCAGTTCTTC,CAIRGPPYNEQFF
TRBJ2-7,-,TRBV4-3,many,TGCGCCACTAACAGCCTGTACGAGCAGTACTTC,CATNSLYEQYF
TRBJ2-1,TRBD2,TRBV9,-,TGTGCCAGCAGCGGTGGGGGGACTAGCGACTCCTACAATGAGCAGTTCTTC,CASSGGGTSDSYNEQFF
TRBJ2-7,TRBD1,TRBV28,many,TGTGCCAGCAGCTCCAGTTCCGGGACAGGGAGATACGAGCAGTACTTC,CASSSSSGTGRYEQYF
TRBJ1-2,-,TRBV14,few,TGTGCCAGCAGCCACGCGCAGCGGGGCTACACCTTC,CASSHAQRGYTF
TRBJ2-2,TRBD2,TRBV12-5,many,TGTGCTAGTGGTTTGGTACTCAGCGGGGCCAACACCGGGGAGCTGTTTTTT,CASGLVLSGANTGELFF
TRBJ1-4,-,TRBV29-1,-,TGCAGCGTTTTGCGGGAGGGCGAAAAACTGTTTTTT,CSVLREGEKLFF
TRBJ2-3,TRBD2,TRBV30,many,TGTGCCTGGATCCCCAGCGGGAGGGGTGATACGCAGTATTTT,CAWIPSGRGDTQYF
TRBJ2-5,-,TRBV11-1,many,TGTGCCAGCGGACAGTTCCAAGAGACCCAGTACTTC,CASGQFQETQYF
TRBJ1-2,-,TRBV20-1,-,TGCAGTGCTTGGGTATTAGGACAGCCTAACTATGGCTACACCTTC,CSAWVLGQPNYGYTF
TRBJ2-3,TRBD2,TRBV2,many,TGTGCCAGCACCCCACTAGCGGGGCCCACAGATACGCAGTATTTT,CASTPLAGPTDTQYF
TRBJ2-2,-,TRBV2,few,TGTGCCAGCAGTGGAAGGGGGGGGGCTGACGGGGAGCTGTTTTTT,CASSGRGGADGELFF
TRBJ1-2,-,TRBV2,many,TGTGCCAGCAGTTTAGGAGGTGCCGCTCGTCCTAATAACTATGGCTACACCTTC,CASSLGGAARPNNYGYTF
TRBJ2-7,-,TRBV2,many,TGTGCCAGCTCCCCAGCCCTCCTACTCCCGGGGAGAATTCCGGGCTACGAGCAGTACTTC,CASSPALLLPGRIPGYEQYF
TRBJ2-1,-,TRBV5-6,-,TGTGCCAGCAGCTCGGACAGACAGCAGTTCTTC,CASSSDRQQFF
TRBJ2-3,-,TRBV6-5,-,TGTGCCAGCAGTTACGGGTCGGATACGCAGTATTTT,CASSYGSDTQYF
TRBJ1-5,-,TRBV6-1,-,TGTGCCAGCAGTGAAGAGGGGGTTGGTCAGCCCCAGCATTTT,CASSEEGVGQPQHF
TRBJ2-1,TRBD2,TRBV19,-,TGTGCCAGTAGCCTGACTAGCGGGGGCCCCCCGAACAATGAGCAGTTCTTC,CASSLTSGGPPNNEQFF
TRBJ2-1,-,TRBV28,few,TGTGCCTGCAGAAGAGAGCCGCACAATGAGCAGTTCTTC,CACRREPHNEQFF
TRBJ2-5,-,TRBV9,few,TGTGCCAGCAACCTAATAGGGGGTCTCCAAGAGACCCAGTACTTC,CASNLIGGLQETQYF
TRBJ1-3,-,TRBV5-1,-,TGCGCCAGCAGCTTGGAACGCCCAGGGAGTGGAAACACCATATATTTT,CASSLERPGSGNTIYF
TRBJ2-7,-,TRBV6-5,few,TGTGCCAGCAGTTACGGGACACTCGCCTACGAGCAGTACTTC,CASSYGTLAYEQYF
TRBJ2-2,TRBD2,TRBV4-1,few,TGCGCCAGCAGCCAAGATATAGGTAGCGGGAGGCCGAACACCGGGGAGCTGTTTTTT,CASSQDIGSGRPNTGELFF
TRBJ2-5,TRBD2,TRBV7-3,-,TGTGCCAGCAGCTTAAGAGGCTCGGTACAGGGGCTAGCGGGAGGGCCGTTGCTGGAGACCCAGTACTTC,CASSLRGSVQGLAGGPLLETQYF
TRBJ1-1,-,TRBV29-1,few,TGCAGCGTCGAGGACCTAGTGAGCACTGAAGCTTTCTTT,CSVEDLVSTEAFF
TRBJ2-7,TRBD2,TRBV28,many,TGTGCCAGCAGTGACCCCTTGGGAGGGAAAGCCACCTACGAGCAGTACTTC,CASSDPLGGKATYEQYF
TRBJ2-7,TRBD1,TRBV18,many,TGTGCCAGCTCCCACGGACAGGAGGCGTACGAGCAGTACTTC,CASSHGQEAYEQYF
TRBJ2-1,-,TRBV29-1,-,TGCGGCGGACAGCTATACAATGAGCAGTTCTTC,CGGQLYNEQFF
TRBJ2-3,TRBD2,TRBV6-5,many,TGTGCCAGCAGTTACCAAGGGGGAACTAGCGGAGATACGCAGTATTTT,CASSYQGGTSGDTQYF
TRBJ2-1,TRBD2,TRBV20-1,many,TGCAGTACCGCGGTAGGGACTAGCGGGAGGGGGATCTACAATGAGCAGTTCTTC,CSTAVGTSGRGIYNEQFF
TRBJ2-2,-,TRBV30,many,TGTGCCTGGAGTAGCGCGGCCGGGGAGCTGTTTTTT,CAWSSAAGELFF
TRBJ1-4,-,TRBV12-3/TRBV12-4,many,TGTGCCAGCAGTTTAGACAGCCAAAAGGGAGAAAAACTGTTTTTT,CASSLDSQKGEKLFF
TRBJ1-1,-,TRBV12-3/TRBV12-4,many,TGTGCCAGCAGCGCCGAGACAGGCTTGAACACTGAAGCTTTCTTT,CASSAETGLNTEAFF
TRBJ2-1,TRBD2,TRBV3-1,few,TGTGCCAGCAGCCAAGGGCTAGCGGGAGTCGTGTGGGAGCAGTTCTTC,CASSQGLAGVVWEQFF
TRBJ2-5,-,TRBV3-1,-,TGTGCCAGCCGGGGGGCTGAGACCCAGTACTTC,CASRGAETQYF
TRBJ1-5,-,TRBV19,-,TGTGCCAGACCCCAGGAGAACGGGCCGGAACAGCAGCCCCAGCATTTT,CARPQENGPEQQPQHF
TRBJ2-4,TRBD2,TRBV6-1,few,TGTGCCAGCAGTTGGGAAGCGGGGGACATTCAGTACTTC,CASSWEAGDIQYF
TRBJ2-5,TRBD2,TRBV28,many,TGTGCCAGCAGTTCAGGACTAGCGGGTAGAGAGACCCAGTACTTC,CASSSGLAGRETQYF
TRBJ2-7,TRBD1,TRBV25-1,many,TGTGCCAGCAGTTCCGGGACAGGTAGTGAGCAGTACTTC,CASSSGTGSEQYF
TRBJ1-2,-,TRBV19,-,TGTGCCAGTAGTATGGACCACTTTCAAGGCTACACCTTC,CASSMDHFQGYTF
TRBJ2-7,TRBD2,TRBV5-1,-,TGCGCCAGCAGCCAGAACCTGGGACTAGCCTACGAGCAGTACTTC,CASSQNLGLAYEQYF
TRBJ2-1,TRBD2,TRBV14,-,TGTGCCAGCAGCCTTCTAGCGGGAGAAGGCTGCAATGAGCAGTTCTTC,CASSLLAGEGCNEQFF
TRBJ2-6,-,TRBV13,-,TGTGCCAGCAGCTTAGAGGGGCAGGGTGGGTACTCTGGGGCCAACGTCCTGACTTTC,CASSLEGQGGYSGANVLTF
TRBJ2-5,TRBD2,TRBV7-8,many,TGTGCCAGCAGCTTAGAGAGGCTAGCGGGACAAGAGACCCAGTACTTC,CASSLERLAGQETQYF
TRBJ2-7,-,TRBV6-1,few,TGTGCCGGCAGTTCCTACCCCTCGGGGAAAGGGCCCTACGAGCAGTACTTC,CAGSSYPSGKGPYEQYF
TRBJ2-1,TRBD1,TRBV27,many,TGTGCCAGCAGTTGGGACAGGAACTCCTACAATGAGCAGTTCTTC,CASSWDRNSYNEQFF